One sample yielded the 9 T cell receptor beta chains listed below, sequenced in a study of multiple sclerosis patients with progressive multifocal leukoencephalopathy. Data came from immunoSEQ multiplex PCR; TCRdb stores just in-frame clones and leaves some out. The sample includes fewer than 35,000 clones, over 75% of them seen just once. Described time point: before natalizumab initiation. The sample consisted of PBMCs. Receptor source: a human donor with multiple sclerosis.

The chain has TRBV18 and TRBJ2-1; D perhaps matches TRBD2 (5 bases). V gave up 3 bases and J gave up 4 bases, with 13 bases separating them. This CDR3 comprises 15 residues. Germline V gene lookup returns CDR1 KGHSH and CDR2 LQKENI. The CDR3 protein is CASSPGVRDYNEQFF. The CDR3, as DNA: TGTGCCAGCTCACCCGGGGTCAGAGATTACAATGAGCAGTTCTTC.

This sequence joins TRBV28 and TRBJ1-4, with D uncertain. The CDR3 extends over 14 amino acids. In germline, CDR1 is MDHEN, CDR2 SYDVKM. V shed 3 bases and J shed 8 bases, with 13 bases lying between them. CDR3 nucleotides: TGTGCCAGCAGTTTCGGTCGAGGAGGGGAAAAACTGTTTTTT. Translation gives CASSFGRGGEKLFF.

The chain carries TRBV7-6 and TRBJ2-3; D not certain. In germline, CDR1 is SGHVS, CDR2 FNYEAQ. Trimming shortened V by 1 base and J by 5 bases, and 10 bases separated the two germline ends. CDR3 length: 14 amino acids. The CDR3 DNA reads TGTGCCAGCAGCTTAGTTCCAGCAGAAGATACGCAGTATTTT. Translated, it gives CASSLVPAEDTQYF.

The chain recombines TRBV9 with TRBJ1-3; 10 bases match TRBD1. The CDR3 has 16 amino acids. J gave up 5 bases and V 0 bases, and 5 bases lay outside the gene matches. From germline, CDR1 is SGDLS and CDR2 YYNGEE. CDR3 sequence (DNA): TGTGCCAGCAGCGTAGTAGACAGGGGGCCAAGAAACACCATATATTTT. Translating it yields CASSVVDRGPRNTIYF.

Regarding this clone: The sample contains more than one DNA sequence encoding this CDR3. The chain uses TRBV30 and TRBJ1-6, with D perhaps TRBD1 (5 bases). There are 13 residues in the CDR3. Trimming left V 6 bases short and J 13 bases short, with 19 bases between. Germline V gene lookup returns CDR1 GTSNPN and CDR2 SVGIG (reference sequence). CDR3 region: CACGLAGGSPLHF. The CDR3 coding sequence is TGTGCCTGTGGGCTGGCTGGGGGTTCGCCCCTCCACTTT. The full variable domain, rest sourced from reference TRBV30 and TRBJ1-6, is SQTIHQWPATLVQPVGSPLSLECTVEGTSNPNLYWYRQAAGRGLQLLFYSVGIGQISSEVPQNLSASRPQDRQFILSSKKLLLSDSGFYLCACGLAGGSPLHFGNGTRLTVT.

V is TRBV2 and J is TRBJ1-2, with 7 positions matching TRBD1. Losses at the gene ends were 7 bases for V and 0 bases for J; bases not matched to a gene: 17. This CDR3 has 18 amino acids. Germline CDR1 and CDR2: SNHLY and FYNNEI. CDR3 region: CASTDQNPGQGANYGYTF. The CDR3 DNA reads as TGTGCCAGCACCGACCAAAACCCCGGGCAGGGGGCTAACTATGGCTACACCTTC.

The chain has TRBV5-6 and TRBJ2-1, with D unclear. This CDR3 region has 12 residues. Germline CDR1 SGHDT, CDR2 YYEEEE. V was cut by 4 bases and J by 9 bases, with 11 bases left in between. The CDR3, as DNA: TGTGCCAGCAGCCCCTGGGCCGGTGAGCAGTTCTTC. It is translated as CASSPWAGEQFF.

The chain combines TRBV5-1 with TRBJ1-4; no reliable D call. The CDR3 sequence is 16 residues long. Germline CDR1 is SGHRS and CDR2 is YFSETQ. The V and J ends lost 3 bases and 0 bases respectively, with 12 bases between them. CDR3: CASSWTPGTTNEKLFF. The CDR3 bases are TGCGCCAGCAGCTGGACCCCCGGGACAACTAATGAAAAACTGTTTTTT. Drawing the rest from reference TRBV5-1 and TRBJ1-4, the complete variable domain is KAGVTQTPRYLIKTRGQQVTLSCSPISGHRSVSWYQQTPGQGLQFLFEYFSETQRNKGNFPGRFSGRQFSNSRSEMNVSTLELGDSALYLCASSWTPGTTNEKLFFGSGTQLSVL.

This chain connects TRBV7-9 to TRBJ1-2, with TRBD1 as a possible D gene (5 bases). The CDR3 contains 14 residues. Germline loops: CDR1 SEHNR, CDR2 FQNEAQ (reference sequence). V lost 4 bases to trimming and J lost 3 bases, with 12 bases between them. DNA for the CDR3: TGTGCCAGCAGCTCAACCGACAGCTACTATGGCTACACCTTC. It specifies CASSSTDSYYGYTF. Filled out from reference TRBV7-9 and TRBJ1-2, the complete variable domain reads DTGVSQNPRHKITKRGQNVTFRCDPISEHNRLYWYRQTLGQGPEFLTYFQNEAQLEKSRLLSDRFSAERPKGSFSTLEIQRTEQGDSAMYLCASSSTDSYYGYTFGSGTRLTVV.